The clone carrying this TCR beta chain came up a few times. Unique molecular identifiers (one per individual cDNA molecule) were attached. TCRdb reprocessed the 5' RACE reads with MiXCR, giving one entry per CDR3 protein. The table lists tens of thousands of distinct CDR3 sequences, 9.5% to 15% of them singletons. Germline V gene lookup returns CDR1 GTSNPN and CDR2 SVGIG (reference sequence). The CDR3 is made up of 11 amino acids. Between the trimmed V and J ends, which lost 2 bases and 2 bases, there was a span of 4 bases. This entry is derived from a study of early T cells in non-severe SARS-CoV-2 infection.

This clonotype was obtained from an adult who was a healthcare worker with PCR-confirmed SARS-CoV-2 infection or an uninfected control (not recorded which). The sequenced material came from whole blood. The chain joins TRBV30 to TRBJ2-7; D gene uncertain. As DNA, the CDR3 is TGTGCCTGGAGTTCGGCCTACGAGCAGTACTTC. It specifies CAWSSAYEQYF.